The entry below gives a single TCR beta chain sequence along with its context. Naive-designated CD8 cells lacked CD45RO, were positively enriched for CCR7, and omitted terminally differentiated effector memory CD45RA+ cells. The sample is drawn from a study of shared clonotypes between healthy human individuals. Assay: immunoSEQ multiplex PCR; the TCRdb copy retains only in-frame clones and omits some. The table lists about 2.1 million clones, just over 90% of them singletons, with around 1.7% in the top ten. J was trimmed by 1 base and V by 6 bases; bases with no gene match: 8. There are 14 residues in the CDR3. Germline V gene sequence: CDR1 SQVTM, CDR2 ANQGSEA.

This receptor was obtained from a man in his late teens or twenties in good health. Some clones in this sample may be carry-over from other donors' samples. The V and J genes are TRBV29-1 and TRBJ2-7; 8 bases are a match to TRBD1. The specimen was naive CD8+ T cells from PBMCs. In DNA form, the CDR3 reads TGCAGCGTCCAGGGGGCCACCTCGTCCTACGAGCAGTACTTC. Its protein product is CSVQGATSSYEQYF.